A single sample gave rise to the 26 T cell receptor beta chains below, sequenced in a study of blood T cell repertoires in COVID-19. Here immunoSEQ multiplex PCR was the method, and the copy in TCRdb shows in-frame clones only, minus some. The sample lists about 140,000 clones, around 84% seen once, with 5% to 6% in the top ten. Sequenced: peripheral blood. Receptors were obtained from a human donor in a cohort sampled during active COVID-19.

The chain joins TRBV2 to TRBJ2-1; the match to TRBD2 covers 11 bases. Unmatched junction bases numbered 15, after V lost 5 bases and J lost 6 bases. Germline CDR1 and CDR2: SNHLY and FYNNEI. The CDR3 loop spans 18 amino acids. The CDR3 bases are TGTGCCAGCAGTCCGGGAGGTTTAGCGGGGGGGCGTCTCAATGAGCAGTTCTTC. Protein: CASSPGGLAGGRLNEQFF.

This clone has only one observation. The V gene is TRBV6-6, the J gene TRBJ2-7; tentatively, D is TRBD1 (6 bases). Trimming took off 0 bases at V and 0 bases at J, with 12 bases between the two ends. CDR3 size: 16 residues. The germline V gene has CDR1 MNHNY and CDR2 SVGAGI (reference sequence). The CDR3 protein is CASSYSQGFASYEQYF. In nucleotides, the CDR3 is TGTGCCAGCAGTTACTCTCAGGGGTTCGCCTCCTACGAGCAGTACTTC.

This sequence joins TRBV6-5 and TRBJ2-7; 9 nucleotides agree with TRBD2. CDR3 length: 14 amino acids. J was trimmed by 5 bases and V by 8 bases; bases with no gene match: 10. CDR1 is MNHEY, CDR2 SVGAGI, per germline. CDR3 sequence: CASPKGLAGHEQYF. The CDR3 region has the DNA TGTGCCAGCCCGAAGGGACTAGCCGGCCACGAGCAGTACTTC.

The rearrangement joins TRBV5-6 to TRBJ2-7; TRBD2 matches 12 bases. CDR1 and CDR2 (germline): SGHDT, YYEEEE. Losses at the gene ends were 4 bases for V and 4 bases for J; bases not matched to a gene: 9. The CDR3 has 16 residues. The CDR3 spells CASSIPGLAGSYEQYF. The CDR3 bases are TGTGCCAGCAGCATCCCGGGACTAGCGGGTTCGTACGAGCAGTACTTC. Full variable domain (remainder filled in from reference TRBV5-6 and TRBJ2-7): DAGVTQSPTHLIKTRGQQVTLRCSPKSGHDTVSWYQQALGQGPQFIFQYYEEEERQRGNFPDRFSGHQFPNYSSELNVNALLLGDSALYLCASSIPGLAGSYEQYFGPGTRLTVT.

This clone appeared once. The chain joins TRBV25-1 to TRBJ2-2; D is possibly TRBD1 (6 bases). With 8 bases removed from V and 1 base from J, the gap between germline ends came to 11 bases. The germline V gene has CDR1 MGHDK and CDR2 SYGVNS. This CDR3 region has 14 residues. DNA of the CDR3: TGTGCCAGCCAGGGGCAGCGGAACACCGGGGAGCTGTTTTTT. Translated: CASQGQRNTGELFF.

The V call is TRBV6-5, the J call TRBJ1-2; 9 bases are a match to TRBD1. Trimming removed 5 bases from V and 3 bases from J; junction bases left unmatched: 1. The CDR3 loop spans 13 amino acids. From germline, CDR1 is MNHEY and CDR2 SVGAGI. The CDR3 bases are TGTGCCAGCAGTCGGACAGGGGACTATGGCTACACCTTC. This encodes CASSRTGDYGYTF.

This clone came up once. Other DNA sequences in the sample encode the same CDR3. The chain recombines TRBV7-9 with TRBJ2-1, with D perhaps TRBD2 (6 bases). Germline V gene lookup returns CDR1 SEHNR and CDR2 FQNEAQ (reference sequence). The CDR3 spans 14 residues. Trimming removed 6 bases at V and 0 bases at J, with 9 bases between. The CDR3 is CASRGGSSYNEQFF. The CDR3 DNA follows: TGTGCCAGCAGGGGGGGTAGCTCCTACAATGAGCAGTTCTTC.

With regard to this clone: The germline gene is not matched at one end of the junction; a read error may be the cause. The chain couples TRBV7-9 to TRBJ2-2; 7 bases align to TRBD2. The CDR3 sequence is 15 residues long. The germline CDR1 and CDR2 sequences are SEHNR and FQNEAQ (reference sequence). The CDR3 protein is CASRLAGTYTGELFF. The CDR3 DNA reads as TGTGCCAGCAGGTTAGCGGGCACCTACACCGGGGAGCTGTTTTTT.

The chain couples TRBV18 to TRBJ1-5, with D possibly TRBD1 on 5 matching bases. The CDR3 length is 14 residues. Germline V CDR1 and CDR2: KGHSH, LQKENI. V was shortened by 4 bases and J by 4 bases, with 11 bases between the two germline ends. The CDR3 loop reads CASSRQRENQPQHF. CDR3 coding DNA: TGTGCCAGCTCACGACAGCGGGAGAATCAGCCCCAGCATTTT.

The chain carries TRBV18 and TRBJ2-1; TRBD1 matches 9 bases. Trimming at V came to 4 bases and at J to 6 bases, leaving 7 bases not matched to a gene. CDR1 KGHSH and CDR2 LQKENI come from the germline V gene. The CDR3 runs to 15 residues. For the CDR3, the DNA is TGTGCCAGCTCACACCGGGACAGGGACGCCAATGAGCAGTTCTTC. Protein: CASSHRDRDANEQFF.

V usage is TRBV28 and J usage is TRBJ2-7; D ambiguous. This CDR3 region has 15 residues. CDR1 MDHEN and CDR2 SYDVKM come from the germline V gene. V was clipped by 4 bases and J by 0 bases, with 13 bases between them. In nucleotides, the CDR3 is TGTGCCAGCAGTTCCCGACACTTAACCTCCTACGAGCAGTACTTC. Translation gives CASSSRHLTSYEQYF.

This rearrangement joins TRBV10-3 to TRBJ2-7, with a possible D match to TRBD1 (5 bases). CDR1 is ENHRY and CDR2 is SYGVKD in the germline V gene. V was trimmed by 6 bases and J by 7 bases, leaving 16 bases between them. The CDR3 sequence is 13 residues long. CDR3 DNA: TGTGCCATCAGGCCTCAGGACATAGGGGAGCAGTACTTC. It specifies CAIRPQDIGEQYF.

The chain links TRBV3-1 (or the pseudogene TRBV3-2) to TRBJ2-1, with 11 bases lining up with TRBD2. With V trimmed by 5 bases and J by 7 bases, 7 bases remained unmatched. The CDR3 is 15 amino acids. The germline CDR1 and CDR2 sequences are LGHDT and YNNKEL (reference sequence). In DNA, the CDR3 is TGTGCCAGCAGCTCAACTAGCGGGGGTACAAATGAGCAGTTCTTC. Protein product: CASSSTSGGTNEQFF.

V and J are TRBV11-2 and TRBJ2-5, with TRBD2 matching over 13 bases. Losses at the gene ends were 5 bases for V and 1 base for J; bases not matched to a gene: 10. CDR3 length: 18 amino acids. Germline-derived CDR1 and CDR2 are SGHAT and FQNNGV. This chain's CDR3 is CASSPGGLAGSSQETQYF. The CDR3 coding sequence is TGTGCCAGCAGCCCGGGGGGACTAGCGGGGAGCTCCCAAGAGACCCAGTACTTC.

V usage is TRBV7-9 and J usage is TRBJ2-7, with 8 bases aligning to TRBD2. Germline V gives CDR1 SEHNR, CDR2 FQNEAQ (reference sequence). The CDR3 is made up of 15 amino acids. V lost 5 bases, J lost 2 bases, and 8 bases stayed unmatched. CDR3 region: CASSLSGGRTYEQYF. CDR3 DNA sequence: TGTGCCAGCAGCCTCAGCGGGGGTAGAACCTACGAGCAGTACTTC.

The chain employs TRBV30 and TRBJ2-2, with TRBD2 matching over 7 bases. Looked up from germline, CDR1 is GTSNPN and CDR2 is SVGIG (reference sequence). Trimming removed 3 bases from V and 2 bases from J; junction bases left unmatched: 3. This CDR3 spans 14 amino acids. CDR3 nucleotide sequence: TGTGCCTGGAGGGGACTATTAAACACCGGGGAGCTGTTTTTT. It yields the protein CAWRGLLNTGELFF.

The rearrangement joins TRBV30 to TRBJ2-5; TRBD1 is a possible D gene (6 bases). V lost 4 bases and J 1 base, leaving 16 bases between the germline ends. Germline loops: CDR1 GTSNPN, CDR2 SVGIG (reference sequence). The CDR3 sequence is 15 residues long. DNA of the CDR3: TGTGCCTGGACACGGGCCAGGGGAATCCAAGAGACCCAGTACTTC. This sequence encodes CAWTRARGIQETQYF. Looking up the rest from reference TRBV30 and TRBJ2-5 gives the full variable domain: SQTIHQWPATLVQPVGSPLSLECTVEGTSNPNLYWYRQAAGRGLQLLFYSVGIGQISSEVPQNLSASRPQDRQFILSSKKLLLSDSGFYLCAWTRARGIQETQYFGPGTRLLVL.

This clone was seen a single time. Here the CDR3 reads CASSQDVGSGANVLTF. As DNA, the CDR3 is TGTGCCAGCAGCCAAGATGTCGGGTCTGGGGCCAACGTCCTGACTTTC. This rearrangement joins TRBV4-2 to TRBJ2-6; D remains unclear. Germline V gene lookup returns CDR1 LGHNA and CDR2 YNFKEQ. V dropped 0 bases and J dropped 1 base, with 7 bases sitting between them. CDR3 length: 16 amino acids.

V gene TRBV9 combines with J gene TRBJ2-7, with 8 bases matching TRBD1. Unmatched junction bases numbered 12, after V lost 0 bases and J lost 7 bases. The CDR3 sequence is 16 residues long. Per germline, CDR1 SGDLS and CDR2 YYNGEE. The CDR3 here is CASSVGEGDRPLEQYF. The CDR3 bases are TGTGCCAGCAGCGTAGGTGAAGGGGACAGGCCTCTTGAGCAGTACTTC.

CDR3 DNA: TGTGCCAGTAGTATAGTGGAATTAGAGGGGCGCGGGAGTTGGACTAATGAAAAACTGTTTTTT. This sequence encodes CASSIVELEGRGSWTNEKLFF. The rearrangement uses TRBV19 and TRBJ1-4, with a weak D call TRBD1 (5 bases). Trimming took off 1 base at V and 2 bases at J, with 26 bases between the two ends. Germline CDR1 and CDR2: LNHDA and SQIVND (reference sequence). The CDR3 sequence is 21 residues long.

The sample holds many counts of this clone. The chain joins TRBV9 to TRBJ2-3, with D unclear. CDR1 and CDR2 from the germline V gene are SGDLS and YYNGEE. Trimming stripped 0 bases from V and 0 bases from J, with 8 bases between. The CDR3 sequence is 15 residues long. CDR3 nucleotides: TGTGCCAGCAGCGTAGGGGCCCGAAGCACAGATACGCAGTATTTT. It yields the protein CASSVGARSTDTQYF.

The chain employs TRBV9 and TRBJ1-2, with 8 nucleotides matching TRBD1. The length of the CDR3 is 19 residues. J lost 4 bases, V lost 0 bases, and 17 bases had no gene match. Germline CDR1 and CDR2: SGDLS and YYNGEE. In nucleotides, the CDR3 is TGTGCCAGCAGCGTAGTATGTAGGGGTTTGGACAGGGTTGGCTATGGCTACACCTTC. It specifies CASSVVCRGLDRVGYGYTF.

The chain couples TRBV5-1 to TRBJ2-2; possible D gene TRBD1, 6 bases. Germline V CDR1 and CDR2: SGHRS, YFSETQ. V was trimmed by 5 bases and J by 2 bases, leaving 16 bases between them. The CDR3 spans 16 residues. CDR3 amino acids: CASRKAGVSNTGELFF. In DNA form, the CDR3 reads TGCGCCAGCAGAAAAGCAGGGGTGTCCAACACCGGGGAGCTGTTTTTT.

The J gene is TRBJ1-5, the V gene TRBV3-1 (or the pseudogene TRBV3-2); 11 positions agree with TRBD1. J lost 6 bases, V lost 3 bases, and 1 base had no gene match. CDR1 and CDR2 from the germline V gene are LGHDT and YNNKEL (reference sequence). The length of the CDR3 is 14 residues. The CDR3 loop reads CASSHGTGGQPQHF. The CDR3 DNA sequence: TGTGCCAGCAGCCATGGGACAGGGGGTCAGCCCCAGCATTTT.

The chain recombines TRBV7-9 with TRBJ1-2; D not certain. Deletions cut 3 bases from V and 8 bases from J, with 16 bases between. The germline V gene has CDR1 SEHNR and CDR2 FQNEAQ (reference sequence). This CDR3 contains 14 residues. This CDR3 is CASSFGRSGEGYTF. CDR3 bases: TGTGCCAGCAGCTTTGGCAGGTCCGGGGAAGGCTACACCTTC.

This sequence joins TRBV19 and TRBJ1-1; 12 nucleotides match TRBD1. CDR1 and CDR2 from the germline V gene are LNHDA and SQIVND (reference sequence). Germline trimming cut 4 bases from V and 1 base from J; bases unmatched to any gene: 4. The CDR3 is 16 residues long. DNA of the CDR3: TGTGCCAGTAGTACCGGGACAGGGGGCGAGAACACTGAAGCTTTCTTT. The encoded protein is CASSTGTGGENTEAFF.